The 11 T cell receptor beta chains in this list originate from one sample, sequenced in a study of T cell responses to AZD1222 COVID-19 vaccine. The method was immunoSEQ multiplex PCR; TCRdb's version includes in-frame clones alone and lacks a portion of them. The sample lists about 130,000 clones, just over 85% seen once, with around 12% in the top ten. The sample consisted of peripheral blood, taken on day 0 of AZD1222 vaccination. All receptors derive from an adult in good health.

This clone was picked up one time. The identical CDR3 is also encoded by other nucleotide sequences in the sample. This chain joins TRBV27 and TRBJ1-4; D unresolved. The V gene lost 5 bases and the J gene lost 0 bases, with 7 bases spanning the gap. Germline assignment: CDR1 MNHEY and CDR2 SMNVEV (reference sequence). This CDR3 is 14 amino acids long. As DNA, the CDR3 is TGTGCCAGCAGTAAGGGAGCAACTAATGAAAAACTGTTTTTT. Its translation: CASSKGATNEKLFF. The full variable domain, in which reference TRBV27 and TRBJ1-4 provide the parts outside the CDR3, is EAQVTQNPRYLITVTGKKLTVTCSQNMNHEYMSWYRQDPGLGLRQIYYSMNVEVTDKGDVPEGYKVSRKEKRNFPLILESPSPNQTSLYFCASSKGATNEKLFFGSGTQLSVL.

V gene TRBV9 combines with J gene TRBJ2-1; 7 positions agree with TRBD1. The CDR3 extends over 13 amino acids. V dropped 3 bases and J dropped 8; count of bases not matched to a gene: 5. The germline gives CDR1 SGDLS, CDR2 YYNGEE. The CDR3 region is CASSATGPHEQFF. The CDR3 nucleotides are TGTGCCAGCAGCGCGACAGGGCCGCATGAGCAGTTCTTC.

V is TRBV27 and J is TRBJ1-6; D gene ambiguous. V was cut by 3 bases and J by 0 bases, with 3 bases left in between. The CDR3 extends over 14 amino acids. In germline, CDR1 is MNHEY, CDR2 SMNVEV (reference sequence). The CDR3 protein is CASSFFSYNSPLHF. In DNA form, the CDR3 reads TGTGCCAGCAGTTTTTTCTCCTATAATTCACCCCTCCACTTT.

V gene TRBV11-2 combines with J gene TRBJ1-1; TRBD1 matches at 7 bases. Germline V CDR1 and CDR2: SGHAT, FQNNGV. Losses at the gene ends were 6 bases for V and 5 bases for J; bases not matched to a gene: 9. CDR3 length: 14 amino acids. The chain's CDR3 is CASSYWTGRTEAFF. The CDR3 coding sequence is TGTGCCAGCAGTTATTGGACAGGCCGGACTGAAGCTTTCTTT.

This chain connects TRBV6-5 to TRBJ2-1, with 7 nucleotides matching TRBD2. The ends lost 0 bases at V and 7 bases at J; junction bases unmatched: 6. In germline, CDR1 is MNHEY, CDR2 SVGAGI. CDR3 size: 15 residues. CDR3 sequence reads: CASSYSSREANEQFF. The DNA for the CDR3 is TGTGCCAGCAGTTACTCGAGCCGGGAGGCGAATGAGCAGTTCTTC.

The rearrangement uses TRBV7-9 and TRBJ2-1; no clear D gene. Germline CDR1 is SEHNR and CDR2 is FQNEAQ (reference sequence). CDR3 length: 13 amino acids. V lost 1 base and J lost 4, with 5 bases in between. The CDR3, as DNA: TGTGCCAGCAGCTTAGGACTTTACAATGAGCAGTTCTTC. As protein: CASSLGLYNEQFF. The full variable domain, rest sourced from reference TRBV7-9 and TRBJ2-1, is DTGVSQNPRHKITKRGQNVTFRCDPISEHNRLYWYRQTLGQGPEFLTYFQNEAQLEKSRLLSDRFSAERPKGSFSTLEIQRTEQGDSAMYLCASSLGLYNEQFFGPGTRLTVL.

The chain recombines TRBV7-2 with TRBJ2-1, with D hard to call. The CDR3 runs to 14 residues. V lost 2 bases and J 2 bases, leaving 7 bases between the germline ends. Germline assignment: CDR1 SGHTA and CDR2 FQGNSA. The CDR3 DNA reads TGTGCCAGCAGCTTATCCCTTGCCTACAATGAGCAGTTCTTC. Protein product: CASSLSLAYNEQFF.

V usage is TRBV4-3 and J usage is TRBJ2-7; D is uncertain. CDR1 LGHNA and CDR2 YSLEER come from the germline V gene. CDR3 length: 15 amino acids. Trimming removed 0 bases from V and 2 bases from J, with 11 bases in between. This CDR3 is CASSQEKGRPYEQYF. The CDR3, as DNA: TGCGCCAGCAGCCAAGAAAAGGGCAGGCCCTACGAGCAGTACTTC.

This sequence joins TRBV24-1 and TRBJ2-5, with D tentatively TRBD1 or TRBD2 (5 bases each). The germline gives CDR1 KGHDR, CDR2 SFDVKD. V was clipped by 4 bases and J by 1 base, with 12 bases between them. CDR3 length: 15 amino acids. The CDR3 loop reads CATSEFRDRQETQYF. The CDR3 DNA sequence: TGTGCCACCAGTGAGTTCCGGGACCGCCAAGAGACCCAGTACTTC.

The V call is TRBV27, the J call TRBJ1-2; D ambiguous. Germline V gives CDR1 MNHEY, CDR2 SMNVEV (reference sequence). The germline V and J ends were trimmed by 3 bases and 4 bases, with 15 bases remaining between them. The CDR3 extends over 15 amino acids. CDR3 nucleotides: TGTGCCAGCAGTTTCGGTTCGGCAGCTATCTATGGCTACACCTTC. Translated, it gives CASSFGSAAIYGYTF.

This chain links TRBV27 with TRBJ2-7; D may be TRBD1 (6 bases). V was clipped by 5 bases and J by 2 bases, with 16 bases between them. The CDR3 runs to 15 residues. CDR1 is MNHEY and CDR2 is SMNVEV in the germline V gene (reference sequence). This CDR3 reads CASSPPDRWTYEQYF. CDR3 nucleotides: TGTGCCAGCAGTCCACCCGACAGGTGGACCTACGAGCAGTACTTC.